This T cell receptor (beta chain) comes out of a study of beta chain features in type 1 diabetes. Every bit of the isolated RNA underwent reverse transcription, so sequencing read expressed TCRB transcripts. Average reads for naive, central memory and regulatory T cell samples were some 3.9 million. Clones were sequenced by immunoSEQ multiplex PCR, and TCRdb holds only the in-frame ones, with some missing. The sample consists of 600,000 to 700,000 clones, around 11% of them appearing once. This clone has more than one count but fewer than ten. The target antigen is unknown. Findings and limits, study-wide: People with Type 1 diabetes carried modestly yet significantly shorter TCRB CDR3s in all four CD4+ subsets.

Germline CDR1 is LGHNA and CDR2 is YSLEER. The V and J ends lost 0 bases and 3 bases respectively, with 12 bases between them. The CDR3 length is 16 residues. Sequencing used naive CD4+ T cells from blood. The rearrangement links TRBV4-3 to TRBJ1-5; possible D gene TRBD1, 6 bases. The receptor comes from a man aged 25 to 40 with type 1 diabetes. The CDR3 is CASSQDHRVINQPQHF. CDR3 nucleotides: TGCGCCAGCAGCCAAGATCACAGGGTTATCAATCAGCCCCAGCATTTT.